These T cell receptor beta chains were read from a single sample in a study of control samples from healthy donors and cancer patients. Clones were sequenced by immunoSEQ multiplex PCR, and TCRdb holds only the in-frame ones, with some missing. Of tens of thousands of clones listed, more than 70% are singletons. Sequenced material: blood. The receptors originated from a woman aged 45-65 years in good health. Both conserved end residues are part of each CDR3. A D gene is named only where the DNA matches it firmly. Clone sizes are given selectively: once, few, many, or a class where the clone is expanded.

clone_size: -
d_call: -
j_call: TRBJ2-7
v_call: TRBV6-5
cdr3_aa: CASSYQGLMIYEQYF
cdr3_nt: TGTGCCAGCAGTTACCAGGGACTTATGATATACGAGCAGTACTTC

clone_size: -
d_call: -
j_call: TRBJ2-1
v_call: TRBV24-1
cdr3_aa: CATSDPGGREQFF
cdr3_nt: TGTGCCACCAGTGATCCGGGGGGCCGCGAGCAGTTCTTC

clone_size: -
d_call: -
j_call: TRBJ1-3
v_call: TRBV9
cdr3_aa: CASSAWGSSGNTIYF
cdr3_nt: TGTGCCAGCAGCGCCTGGGGCAGCTCTGGAAACACCATATATTTT

clone_size: -
d_call: -
j_call: TRBJ2-7
v_call: TRBV30
cdr3_aa: CAWSGRRDLHEQYF
cdr3_nt: TGTGCCTGGTCCGGGCGTAGAGATCTCCACGAGCAGTACTTC

clone_size: -
d_call: -
j_call: TRBJ1-3
v_call: TRBV21-1
cdr3_aa: CASSTLTGVLGNTIYF
cdr3_nt: TGTGCCAGCAGCACACTAACAGGGGTTTTGGGAAACACCATATATTTT

clone_size: -
d_call: -
j_call: TRBJ2-1
v_call: TRBV5-1
cdr3_aa: CASSLTGAGEQFF
cdr3_nt: TGCGCCAGCAGCTTGACGGGGGCGGGTGAGCAGTTCTTC

clone_size: -
d_call: -
j_call: TRBJ1-2
v_call: TRBV7-2
cdr3_aa: CASSLAGRNSYGYTF
cdr3_nt: TGTGCCAGCAGCTTAGCGGGCAGGAACTCCTATGGCTACACCTTC

clone_size: -
d_call: TRBD1
j_call: TRBJ1-1
v_call: TRBV13
cdr3_aa: CASSFRQGMNTEAFF
cdr3_nt: TGTGCCAGCAGCTTCAGACAGGGTATGAACACTGAAGCTTTCTTT

clone_size: -
d_call: -
j_call: TRBJ1-6
v_call: TRBV30
cdr3_aa: CAWSRGSPLHF
cdr3_nt: TGTGCCTGGAGTCGAGGTTCACCCCTCCACTTT

clone_size: -
d_call: -
j_call: TRBJ2-1
v_call: TRBV4-1
cdr3_aa: CASSQDLIEQFF
cdr3_nt: TGCGCCAGCAGCCAAGATTTGATTGAGCAGTTCTTC

clone_size: once
d_call: TRBD1
j_call: TRBJ2-7
v_call: TRBV19
cdr3_aa: CASSTQTSTGVEQYF
cdr3_nt: TGTGCCAGTAGTACCCAAACCTCAACAGGGGTCGAGCAGTACTTC

clone_size: -
d_call: -
j_call: TRBJ1-2
v_call: TRBV20-1
cdr3_aa: CSASLVDVSPEGGYTF
cdr3_nt: TGCAGTGCTAGTCTGGTGGATGTGTCCCCCGAAGGAGGCTACACCTTC

clone_size: -
d_call: TRBD2
j_call: TRBJ2-3
v_call: TRBV3-1/TRBV3-2
cdr3_aa: CASSQTFQRGAGDTQYF
cdr3_nt: TGTGCCAGCAGCCAAACGTTTCAGCGGGGGGCTGGAGATACGCAGTATTTT

clone_size: -
d_call: -
j_call: TRBJ2-5
v_call: TRBV2
cdr3_aa: CASSEDGGTWQETQYF
cdr3_nt: TGTGCCAGCAGTGAAGATGGGGGCACGTGGCAAGAGACCCAGTACTTC

clone_size: -
d_call: -
j_call: TRBJ2-2
v_call: TRBV6-1
cdr3_aa: CASSERDAGELFF
cdr3_nt: TGTGCCAGCAGTGAGAGGGACGCCGGGGAGCTGTTTTTT

clone_size: -
d_call: -
j_call: TRBJ2-7
v_call: TRBV29-1
cdr3_aa: CSVGFAAGEQYF
cdr3_nt: TGCAGCGTTGGGTTCGCGGCGGGCGAGCAGTACTTC

clone_size: -
d_call: TRBD2
j_call: TRBJ2-7
v_call: TRBV3-1/TRBV3-2
cdr3_aa: CASSPTSASYEQYF
cdr3_nt: TGTGCCAGCAGCCCCACTAGCGCGAGCTACGAGCAGTACTTC

clone_size: -
d_call: -
j_call: TRBJ2-3
v_call: TRBV30
cdr3_aa: CAWSVISSTDTQYF
cdr3_nt: TGTGCCTGGAGTGTCATTTCTAGCACAGATACGCAGTATTTT

clone_size: -
d_call: TRBD2
j_call: TRBJ2-7
v_call: TRBV3-1/TRBV3-2
cdr3_aa: CASRSSGGPTYEQYF
cdr3_nt: TGTGCCAGCAGGAGTAGCGGGGGGCCTACCTACGAGCAGTACTTC

clone_size: -
d_call: -
j_call: TRBJ1-4
v_call: TRBV4-1
cdr3_aa: CASRRDIVNEKLFF
cdr3_nt: TGCGCCAGCAGAAGGGACATAGTTAATGAAAAACTGTTTTTT

clone_size: -
d_call: -
j_call: TRBJ1-4
v_call: TRBV12-3/TRBV12-4
cdr3_aa: CASSYSYNEKLFF
cdr3_nt: TGTGCCAGCAGTTACAGTTATAATGAAAAACTGTTTTTT

clone_size: -
d_call: -
j_call: TRBJ2-1
v_call: TRBV20-1
cdr3_aa: CSAASRDEQFF
cdr3_nt: TGCAGTGCAGCGAGCAGGGATGAGCAGTTCTTC

clone_size: -
d_call: -
j_call: TRBJ1-1
v_call: TRBV7-9
cdr3_aa: CASVMKEAAFF
cdr3_nt: TGTGCCAGCGTCATGAAGGAGGCGGCTTTCTTT

clone_size: -
d_call: -
j_call: TRBJ1-2
v_call: TRBV27
cdr3_aa: CASSLGTSYLANYGYTF
cdr3_nt: TGTGCCAGCAGTTTAGGGACATCCTACTTAGCTAACTATGGCTACACCTTC

clone_size: few
d_call: -
j_call: TRBJ1-5
v_call: TRBV5-1
cdr3_aa: CASSTTVNQPQHF
cdr3_nt: TGCGCCAGCAGCACTACAGTTAATCAGCCCCAGCATTTT

clone_size: -
d_call: -
j_call: TRBJ1-6
v_call: TRBV10-1
cdr3_aa: CASSESKSPLHF
cdr3_nt: TGCGCCAGCAGTGAGTCGAAATCACCCCTCCACTTT

clone_size: -
d_call: -
j_call: TRBJ2-5
v_call: TRBV7-6
cdr3_aa: CASSLFNRRETQYF
cdr3_nt: TGTGCCAGCAGCTTATTCAATCGAAGGGAGACCCAGTACTTC

clone_size: -
d_call: TRBD1
j_call: TRBJ2-5
v_call: TRBV6-5
cdr3_aa: CASRKGQVFGETQYF
cdr3_nt: TGTGCCAGCAGAAAGGGACAGGTCTTCGGAGAGACCCAGTACTTC

clone_size: -
d_call: TRBD2
j_call: TRBJ2-1
v_call: TRBV9
cdr3_aa: CASSVASGGLNEQFF
cdr3_nt: TGTGCCAGCAGCGTAGCTAGCGGGGGTTTGAATGAGCAGTTCTTC

clone_size: few
d_call: -
j_call: TRBJ1-4
v_call: TRBV18
cdr3_aa: CASSGATNEKLFF
cdr3_nt: TGTGCCAGCTCGGGAGCAACTAATGAAAAACTGTTTTTT

clone_size: -
d_call: -
j_call: TRBJ1-2
v_call: TRBV6-5
cdr3_aa: CASSYPGDYGYTF
cdr3_nt: TGTGCCAGCAGTTACCCAGGGGACTATGGCTACACCTTC

clone_size: -
d_call: -
j_call: TRBJ1-2
v_call: TRBV2
cdr3_aa: CASSEDGAQGYGYTF
cdr3_nt: TGTGCCAGCAGTGAAGATGGAGCACAGGGCTATGGCTACACCTTC

clone_size: -
d_call: -
j_call: TRBJ2-1
v_call: TRBV2
cdr3_aa: CASSGLLKGNEQFF
cdr3_nt: TGTGCCAGCAGTGGACTACTCAAGGGGAATGAGCAGTTCTTC

clone_size: -
d_call: TRBD2
j_call: TRBJ2-1
v_call: TRBV5-1
cdr3_aa: CASSLLERGSYNEQFF
cdr3_nt: TGCGCCAGCAGCTTGTTAGAGCGGGGCTCCTACAATGAGCAGTTCTTC

clone_size: -
d_call: -
j_call: TRBJ2-3
v_call: TRBV12-1
cdr3_aa: CASSFDGTSGGTGTQYF
cdr3_nt: TGTGCCAGCAGCTTTGATGGGACTAGCGGGGGGACGGGTACGCAGTATTTT

clone_size: -
d_call: -
j_call: TRBJ2-6
v_call: TRBV9
cdr3_aa: CASSVGSGGGANVLTF
cdr3_nt: TGTGCCAGCAGCGTAGGTTCAGGTGGCGGGGCCAACGTCCTGACTTTC

clone_size: -
d_call: -
j_call: TRBJ2-2
v_call: TRBV6-4
cdr3_aa: CASSEKNTGELFF
cdr3_nt: TGTGCCAGCAGTGAAAAGAACACCGGGGAGCTGTTTTTT

clone_size: -
d_call: -
j_call: TRBJ2-3
v_call: TRBV7-9
cdr3_aa: CATAVSTDTQYF
cdr3_nt: TGTGCCACAGCAGTTAGCACAGATACGCAGTATTTT

clone_size: -
d_call: TRBD2
j_call: TRBJ2-3
v_call: TRBV6-5
cdr3_aa: CASGRGEPDTQYF
cdr3_nt: TGTGCCAGCGGGCGGGGGGAACCAGATACGCAGTATTTT

clone_size: -
d_call: TRBD1
j_call: TRBJ2-4
v_call: TRBV9
cdr3_aa: CASSISGTGINIQYF
cdr3_nt: TGTGCCAGCAGCATCTCCGGGACAGGGATAAACATTCAGTACTTC

clone_size: -
d_call: -
j_call: TRBJ1-1
v_call: TRBV14
cdr3_aa: CASSWGARTEAFF
cdr3_nt: TGTGCCAGCAGCTGGGGGGCGCGAACTGAAGCTTTCTTT

clone_size: -
d_call: TRBD2
j_call: TRBJ2-3
v_call: TRBV6-2/TRBV6-3
cdr3_aa: CASSHPASGGRNTQYF
cdr3_nt: TGTGCCAGCAGTCACCCCGCTAGCGGGGGGCGGAATACGCAGTATTTT

clone_size: -
d_call: -
j_call: TRBJ1-1
v_call: TRBV5-6
cdr3_aa: CASRRLGDTEAFF
cdr3_nt: TGTGCCAGCAGAAGGCTGGGGGACACTGAAGCTTTCTTT

clone_size: -
d_call: -
j_call: TRBJ1-6
v_call: TRBV5-6
cdr3_aa: CASSLEPNSPLHF
cdr3_nt: TGTGCCAGCAGCCTGGAGCCCAATTCACCCCTCCACTTT

clone_size: -
d_call: -
j_call: TRBJ2-5
v_call: TRBV19
cdr3_aa: CASSSLGTQYF
cdr3_nt: TGTGCCAGTAGTTCCCTGGGGACCCAGTACTTC